These T cell receptor beta chains were read from a single sample in a study of CD8+CD57+ T cells in acquired aplastic anemia. TCRdb used MiXCR to reprocess the reads, holding one entry per CDR3 protein. This table has hundreds of thousands of distinct CDR3 sequences, less than 35% appearing once. The sequenced sample consisted of sorted CD4+, CD8+, or CD8+CD57+ T cells (not recorded which) from PBMCs. The receptors were gathered from a human donor with aplastic anemia. Both conserved end residues are part of each CDR3.

>TRBV29-1|TRBJ1-1
CGVEDSWGRNTEAFF
>TRBV2|TRBJ1-2
CASSLGVWGYTF
>TRBV4-2|TRBJ1-1
CASSQPLTGLNTEAFF
>TRBV20-1|TRBJ2-1
CSASPGLTTYNEQFF
>TRBV7-6|TRBJ2-3
CASSLAPTDTQYF
>TRBV2|TRBJ1-1
CASSGAPPGTGAEAFF
>TRBV11-2|TRBJ2-1
CASSSLLASYNEQFF
>TRBV30|TRBJ1-2
CAWSVVSRFTF
>TRBV29-1|TRBJ1-6
CSVADRDNSPLHF
>TRBV25-1|TRBJ2-7
CASSQRLTGDYEQYF
>TRBV7-8|TRBJ2-7
CASSLAGTSLYEQYF
>TRBV5-1|TRBJ2-7
CASSLGPSGGLSYEQYF
>TRBV9|TRBJ1-3
CASSVAARMGPGNTIYF
>TRBV10-3|TRBJ2-7
CASSEPWEAGVAYEQYF
>TRBV9|TRBJ1-1
CASSPHRLLNTEAFF
>TRBV20-1|TRBJ2-7
CSDTLKARDRSLCCYEQYF
>TRBV20-1|TRBJ2-1
CSAGGLAGVPEQFF
>TRBV5-1|TRBJ2-2
CASSLAAGNGELFF
>TRBV11-2|TRBJ2-6
CASSYTTGRPGANVLTF
>TRBV5-1|TRBJ1-2
CASSLAGEVYGYTF
>TRBV7-2|TRBJ1-2
CASSPRAGLANYGYTF
>TRBV24-1|TRBJ2-3
CATYTGRRTDTQYF
>TRBV20-1|TRBJ2-3
CSASPPTLSGDTQYF
>TRBV19|TRBJ2-3
CASSIVRALSTDTQYF
>TRBV9|TRBJ1-4
CASSVAEVPNEKLFF
>TRBV19|TRBJ2-1
CASSGYGTRSNEQFF